The 16 T cell receptor beta chains reported below all come from one sample, sequenced in a study of CD8+ T cells in alopecia areata. Reverse transcribed after extraction, RNA yielded cDNA as the sequencing template. TCRdb's copy holds only in-frame clones and misses some; the assay was immunoSEQ multiplex PCR. The profile shows under 350,000 clones, roughly 64% of them singletons. Treatment described: oral pan-JAK inhibitor, 5-10 mg twice daily. Sequencing used CD4+ T cells sorted from blood, obtained at week 24, from a patient treated with tofacitinib. Receptors were obtained from a human donor with alopecia areata.

The chain recombines TRBV5-1 with TRBJ2-6; D perhaps matches TRBD1 (5 bases). Trimming stripped 0 bases from V and 2 bases from J, with 9 bases between. Germline assignment: CDR1 SGHRS and CDR2 YFSETQ. CDR3 size: 16 residues. In DNA form, the CDR3 reads TGCGCCAGCAGCTTGGCCTCAGGGCCTGGGGCCAACGTCCTGACTTTC. Protein product: CASSLASGPGANVLTF.

This sequence joins TRBV25-1 and TRBJ2-1; D is undetermined. CDR1 is MGHDK and CDR2 is SYGVNS in the germline V gene. V was clipped by 2 bases and J by 0 bases, with 8 bases between them. This CDR3 has 15 residues. The CDR3 DNA reads as TGTGCCAGCAGTGAACGGTCGAGCTCCTACAATGAGCAGTTCTTC. Its protein is CASSERSSSYNEQFF.

V usage is TRBV9 and J usage is TRBJ2-3, with 9 bases identical to TRBD2. The V and J ends lost 0 bases and 2 bases, in that order; junction bases with no gene match: 7. The CDR3 has 17 amino acids. Germline CDR1 reads SGDLS; CDR2 reads YYNGEE. DNA of the CDR3: TGTGCCAGCAGCGTAGATCCAGCGGGGGGCCACACAGATACGCAGTATTTT. It translates to CASSVDPAGGHTDTQYF. Drawing the rest from reference TRBV9 and TRBJ2-3, the complete variable domain is DSGVTQTPKHLITATGQRVTLRCSPRSGDLSVYWYQQSLDQGLQFLIQYYNGEERAKGNILERFSAQQFPDLHSELNLSSLELGDSALYFCASSVDPAGGHTDTQYFGPGTRLTVL.

CDR3 sequence reads: CASSQDPAGGLLSYNEQFF. The CDR3 DNA reads TGTGCCAGCAGCCAAGATCCAGCGGGGGGCCTCCTCTCCTACAATGAGCAGTTCTTC. V usage is TRBV4-2 and J usage is TRBJ2-1; TRBD2 matches at 9 bases. The CDR3 has 19 residues. Germline-derived CDR1 and CDR2 are LGHNA and YNFKEQ. The V gene end was trimmed by 0 bases and the J gene end by 0 bases; junction bases not matched to a gene: 9.

There are many counts of this clone. The CDR3 loop is CASSRGQGGAFF. The CDR3 DNA reads as TGTGCCAGCAGTCGTGGACAGGGGGGCGCTTTCTTT. This chain joins TRBV27 and TRBJ1-1; 10 positions agree with TRBD1. The V and J ends lost 5 bases and 11 bases, in that order; junction bases with no gene match: 5. CDR3 length equals 12 residues. Germline V lookup: CDR1 MNHEY, CDR2 SMNVEV (reference sequence).

Only a few counts were recorded for this clone. The J gene is TRBJ2-3, the V gene TRBV11-2; D not certain. Looked up from germline, CDR1 is SGHAT and CDR2 is FQNNGV. The CDR3 spans 12 residues. V lost 5 bases to trimming and J lost 5 bases, with 8 bases between them. This CDR3 reads CASSPWRDTQYF. The CDR3 DNA sequence: TGTGCCAGCAGCCCGTGGCGAGATACGCAGTATTTT. The whole variable domain, remainder taken from reference TRBV11-2 and TRBJ2-3, is EAGVAQSPRYKIIEKRQSVAFWCNPISGHATLYWYQQILGQGPKLLIQFQNNGVVDDSQLPKDRFSAERLKGVDSTLKIQPAKLEDSAVYLCASSPWRDTQYFGPGTRLTVL.

The J gene is TRBJ1-1, the V gene TRBV29-1; D gene unclear. Per the germline V gene, CDR1 is SQVTM and CDR2 is ANQGSEA. Trimming pared 3 bases from V and 8 bases from J, leaving 4 bases between. The CDR3 is made up of 9 amino acids. The CDR3, as DNA: TGCAGCGTTGATAAAGAAGCTTTCTTT. Translated, it gives CSVDKEAFF.

V and J are TRBV5-1 and TRBJ2-2; D is ambiguous. Germline lookup yields CDR1 SGHRS and CDR2 YFSETQ. V was pared by 0 bases and J by 7 bases, with 4 bases between. This CDR3 comprises 12 residues. CDR3 region: CASSLDLGELFF. CDR3 DNA sequence: TGCGCCAGCAGCTTGGACCTCGGGGAGCTGTTTTTT.

This chain joins TRBV10-3 and TRBJ2-7; weak D call: TRBD1 (6 bases). The V end lost 0 bases, the J end lost 2 bases, and 17 bases lay between the germline ends. The CDR3 sequence is 17 residues long. Germline CDR1 reads ENHRY; CDR2 reads SYGVKD. Written as DNA, the CDR3 is TGTGCCATCAGTGAGTCAAGGCTGGCACAGGGCCCCTACGAGCAGTACTTC. This gives the protein CAISESRLAQGPYEQYF.

The V gene is TRBV6-6, the J gene TRBJ1-4; the match to TRBD1 covers 9 bases. V shed 7 bases and J 8 bases; nucleotides not matched to a gene: 8. Germline CDR1 and CDR2: MNHNY and SVGAGI (reference sequence). This CDR3 has 14 amino acids. This CDR3 is CASTRGQGNEKLFF. CDR3 coding DNA: TGTGCCAGCACCCGGGGACAGGGAAACGAAAAACTGTTTTTT.

The CDR3 reads CASSLGQPQETQYF. The CDR3 DNA is TGTGCCAGCAGCTTGGGACAGCCCCAAGAGACCCAGTACTTC. The gene calls are TRBV5-6 and TRBJ2-5, with a possible D match to TRBD1 (5 bases). The CDR3 has 14 amino acids. Per the germline V gene, CDR1 is SGHDT and CDR2 is YYEEEE. V lost 0 bases, J lost 1 base, and 7 bases lay in between.

The CDR3 nucleotides are TGCGCCAGCAGTCGGGACCGTCAAGCTTTCTTT. It translates to CASSRDRQAFF. The chain is built from TRBV4-1 and TRBJ1-1; D perhaps matches TRBD1 (5 bases). CDR3 length: 11 amino acids. Deletions cut 6 bases from V and 9 bases from J, with 11 bases between. The germline CDR1 and CDR2 sequences are MGHRA and YSYEKL.

This clone has only one observation. The V and J genes are TRBV5-1 and TRBJ2-3, with TRBD2 matching 8 bases. Germline values: CDR1 SGHRS, CDR2 YFSETQ. The CDR3 is made up of 16 amino acids. Losses at the gene ends were 7 bases for V and 1 base for J; bases not matched to a gene: 11. CDR3 nucleotide sequence: TGCGCCAGCGTATCGGCGGGACTAGACGGCACAGATACGCAGTATTTT. Translation: CASVSAGLDGTDTQYF.

This clone appeared a few times. V and J are TRBV10-3 and TRBJ2-1; no firm D call. This CDR3 has 13 residues. Deletions cut 4 bases from V and 6 bases from J, with 10 bases between. The germline V gene encodes CDR1 ENHRY and CDR2 SYGVKD. This chain's CDR3 is CAISGGRSNEQFF. CDR3 bases: TGTGCCATCAGTGGGGGTCGATCCAATGAGCAGTTCTTC.

The rearrangement links TRBV10-3 to TRBJ2-7; D may be TRBD1 or TRBD2 (7 bases each). V lost 4 bases and J 6 bases, leaving 10 bases between the germline ends. The germline gives CDR1 ENHRY, CDR2 SYGVKD. This CDR3 region has 12 residues. The DNA for the CDR3 is TGTGCCATCAGTGCCAGGGGGGGCGAGCAGTACTTC. Encoded protein: CAISARGGEQYF.

The chain couples TRBV18 to TRBJ1-2; 9 positions match TRBD1. V shed 2 bases and J 3 bases; nucleotides not matched to a gene: 4. The CDR3 length is 15 residues. Germline values: CDR1 KGHSH, CDR2 LQKENI. Here the CDR3 DNA reads TGTGCCAGCTCACCAGGGACAGGGTATGACTATGGCTACACCTTC. It yields the protein CASSPGTGYDYGYTF.